This is a list of T cell receptor beta chains from one sample in a study of regulatory T cells in long-lasting Graves disease. One entry per CDR3 protein results from TCRdb running MiXCR on the multiplex PCR reads. The sample records 600,000 to 800,000 distinct CDR3 sequences, approximately 29% being singletons. Sample: peripheral blood mononuclear cells (PBMCs), taken when the disease was refractory, from a patient treated with antithyroid drugs. These receptors were taken from a female donor with Graves disease. Both conserved end residues are part of each CDR3. D genes are given only for firm matches. For some rows the clone size is stated as once, few or many, or as a class when expanded; others skip it.

>-|TRBJ2-7|TRBV11-2|-
CASSLASYKQYF
TGTGCCAGCAGCTTAGCAAGCTACAAGCAGTACTTC
>many|TRBJ2-7|TRBV6-1|-
CASSELGVISYEQYF
TGTGCCAGCAGTGAATTAGGGGTCATTTCCTACGAGCAGTACTTC
>-|TRBJ2-1|TRBV15|-
CATSRGELREQFF
TGTGCCACCAGCAGAGGAGAGTTGCGTGAGCAGTTCTTC
>-|TRBJ2-7|TRBV7-6|TRBD2
CASSLAREGYEQYF
TGTGCCAGCAGCTTAGCGCGGGAGGGCTACGAGCAGTACTTC
>-|TRBJ1-2|TRBV12-3/TRBV12-4|-
CASSLNVGYYGYTF
TGTGCCAGCAGTTTAAATGTGGGCTACTATGGCTACACCTTC
>many|TRBJ1-5|TRBV12-3/TRBV12-4|-
CASRTTGAHQPQHF
TGTGCCAGCAGGACTACGGGGGCGCATCAGCCCCAGCATTTT
>-|TRBJ1-1|TRBV19|-
CASSLVGARTEAFF
TGTGCCAGTAGTCTCGTAGGGGCGCGAACTGAAGCTTTCTTT
>-|TRBJ2-6|TRBV12-3/TRBV12-4|TRBD1
CASSLGGQGPSGANVLTF
TGTGCCAGCAGTCTAGGGGGACAGGGCCCCTCTGGGGCCAACGTCCTGACTTTC
>-|TRBJ2-5|TRBV11-2|TRBD2
CASSLVASSGGSQYF
TGTGCCAGCAGCTTAGTGGCTAGCTCGGGGGGGTCCCAGTACTTC
>many|TRBJ2-7|TRBV5-1|TRBD2
CASSLVAGGSYEQYF
TGTGCCAGCAGCTTAGTGGCGGGAGGTTCCTACGAGCAGTACTTC
>few|TRBJ1-2|TRBV2|-
CASSASSQSYGYTF
TGTGCCAGCAGCGCATCTTCCCAGAGCTATGGCTACACCTTC
>many|TRBJ2-5|TRBV5-1|TRBD2
CASSLSGTPLETQYF
TGCGCCAGCAGCTTGAGCGGGACCCCTCTAGAGACCCAGTACTTC
>-|TRBJ1-1|TRBV20-1|-
CSAEPIDRFEAFF
TGCAGTGCTGAACCCATAGACAGATTTGAAGCTTTCTTT